Listed here is a single T cell receptor beta chain. The antigen is not known. Repertoires were generated with immunoSEQ multiplex PCR, while TCRdb's copy carries only in-frame clones and drops some. The table shows 160,000 or so clones, with approximately 84% occurring only once. Germline V gives CDR1 LNHDA, CDR2 SQIVND (reference sequence). The CDR3 consists of 13 residues. With 6 bases removed from V and 7 bases from J, the gap between germline ends came to 15 bases. The sample belongs to a study of cytotoxic CD8 clonotypes in ibrutinib-treated CLL. Study details: For this cohort, patients were 10 to 11 relapsed/refractory and approximately 14 treatment-naive, while 17 to 18 were IGHV unmutated.

General study findings and limits: Against age-matched healthy donors, baseline clonality ran higher and tracked circulating CD8+ T-cell counts. Whereas clonality rose at ibrutinib response, it declined toward baseline at progression.

The chain has TRBV19 and TRBJ1-1; unclear D gene. Specimen: PBMCs, collected after 24 months of ibrutinib treatment. This sequence originates from a human donor with chronic lymphocytic leukemia. CDR3 sequence: CASSLGGIGEAFF. As DNA, the CDR3 is TGTGCCAGTAGCTTGGGAGGAATTGGTGAAGCTTTCTTT.